Listed below are T cell receptor beta chains from one sample, sequenced in a study of T cell changes during pregnancy in multiple sclerosis. Using immunoSEQ multiplex PCR, the repertoire was profiled, and TCRdb retains in-frame clones only, with some absent. The sample yields around 39,000 clones, over 80% seen once. This specimen consisted of CD8+ T cells from peripheral blood mononuclear cells, obtained before pregnancy. The receptors were gathered from a female donor with multiple sclerosis, enrolled in a pregnancy study. Both conserved end residues are part of each CDR3. D genes are given only for firm matches. Clone size, where shown, is once, few, many, or a class for clones that have expanded.

d_call: TRBD1
clone_size: .
v_call: TRBV5-4
j_call: TRBJ1-6
cdr3_nt: TGTGCCAGCAGCTCGCGCACAGGGGGTACGCCCTATAATTCACCCCTCCACTTT
cdr3_aa: CASSSRTGGTPYNSPLHF

d_call: .
clone_size: .
v_call: TRBV15
j_call: TRBJ1-2
cdr3_nt: TGTGCCACCAGCAGAGATCTGGACAGTAGCTATGGCTACACCTTC
cdr3_aa: CATSRDLDSSYGYTF

d_call: TRBD1
clone_size: .
v_call: TRBV2
j_call: TRBJ2-7
cdr3_nt: TGTGCCAGCACCACCCGGGACAGGGTGGCCGAGCAGTACTTC
cdr3_aa: CASTTRDRVAEQYF

d_call: TRBD1
clone_size: .
v_call: TRBV27
j_call: TRBJ1-4
cdr3_nt: TGTGCCAGCGGAGTGACAGGGAGAGGGGATAAACTGTTTTTT
cdr3_aa: CASGVTGRGDKLFF

d_call: TRBD1
clone_size: .
v_call: TRBV7-2
j_call: TRBJ1-2
cdr3_nt: TGTGCCAGCAGCTACGGGGACAGGGCGGGCCTCTATGGCTACACCTTC
cdr3_aa: CASSYGDRAGLYGYTF

d_call: .
clone_size: .
v_call: TRBV9
j_call: TRBJ2-7
cdr3_nt: TGTGCCAGCAGCGTAGCTGGGGCGAGGGAGCAGTACTTC
cdr3_aa: CASSVAGAREQYF

d_call: .
clone_size: .
v_call: TRBV11-2
j_call: TRBJ2-5
cdr3_nt: TGTGCCAGCAGCCTCCGACAGACGTCCCGAGAGACCCAGTACTTC
cdr3_aa: CASSLRQTSRETQYF

d_call: .
clone_size: .
v_call: TRBV28
j_call: TRBJ2-7
cdr3_nt: TGTGCCAGCAGTTTATTGGGCCACTTGAGCTCCTACGAGCAGTACTTC
cdr3_aa: CASSLLGHLSSYEQYF

d_call: .
clone_size: .
v_call: TRBV5-1
j_call: TRBJ1-1
cdr3_nt: TGCGCCAGCAGCACAACTTTGGAGGGAACTTCTGAAGCTTTCTTT
cdr3_aa: CASSTTLEGTSEAFF

d_call: .
clone_size: .
v_call: TRBV6-5
j_call: TRBJ1-3
cdr3_nt: TGTGCCAGCAGTTACTTCGGGGGGCTCTCTGGAAACACCATATATTTT
cdr3_aa: CASSYFGGLSGNTIYF

d_call: TRBD1
clone_size: .
v_call: TRBV6-6
j_call: TRBJ2-7
cdr3_nt: TGTGCCAGCAGTCCGCGGACAGGGCCAACCTACGAGCAGTACTTC
cdr3_aa: CASSPRTGPTYEQYF

d_call: TRBD1
clone_size: .
v_call: TRBV15
j_call: TRBJ1-4
cdr3_nt: TGTGCCACCAGCAGTCGCAGGGGGCCCTTTGCAACTAATGAAAAACTGTTTTTT
cdr3_aa: CATSSRRGPFATNEKLFF

d_call: .
clone_size: .
v_call: TRBV28
j_call: TRBJ2-1
cdr3_nt: TGTGCCAGCAGTTTAACAGCTGAGCAGTTCTTC
cdr3_aa: CASSLTAEQFF

d_call: .
clone_size: .
v_call: TRBV21-1
j_call: TRBJ2-3
cdr3_nt: TGTGCCAGCAGCATGAGCGGGAGGCGGACAGATACGCAGTATTTT
cdr3_aa: CASSMSGRRTDTQYF

d_call: TRBD1
clone_size: .
v_call: TRBV27
j_call: TRBJ2-1
cdr3_nt: TGTGCCAGCAGTTTAAGGGCGGGACAGGTCAGGGGTGAGCAGTTCTTC
cdr3_aa: CASSLRAGQVRGEQFF

d_call: TRBD1
clone_size: .
v_call: TRBV5-4
j_call: TRBJ2-3
cdr3_nt: TGTGCCAGCAGCTTGTCTTGGGACAGGGGTACAGATACGCAGTATTTT
cdr3_aa: CASSLSWDRGTDTQYF

d_call: .
clone_size: once
v_call: TRBV7-6
j_call: TRBJ2-1
cdr3_nt: TGTGCCAGCAGCTCAAACATACCAGACAGCCTAAAGTGGAATGAGCAGTTCTTC
cdr3_aa: CASSSNIPDSLKWNEQFF

d_call: .
clone_size: .
v_call: TRBV9
j_call: TRBJ1-3
cdr3_nt: TGTGCCAGCAGCGGAGACAGCTCTGGAAACACCATATATTTT
cdr3_aa: CASSGDSSGNTIYF

d_call: TRBD1
clone_size: .
v_call: TRBV7-9
j_call: TRBJ2-3
cdr3_nt: TGTGCCAGCAGCTTAGGGACAGGGGGACCTAAGGGTGCGCAGTATTTT
cdr3_aa: CASSLGTGGPKGAQYF

d_call: .
clone_size: .
v_call: TRBV7-6
j_call: TRBJ1-5
cdr3_nt: TGTGCCAGCAGCTCAGAACCCGGGTTCAATCAGCCCCAGCATTTT
cdr3_aa: CASSSEPGFNQPQHF

d_call: .
clone_size: .
v_call: TRBV2
j_call: TRBJ1-1
cdr3_nt: TGTGCCAGCAGTTACAGGGCTGAAGCTTTCTTT
cdr3_aa: CASSYRAEAFF

d_call: .
clone_size: once
v_call: TRBV2
j_call: TRBJ2-7
cdr3_nt: TGTGCCAGCAGTGGGTGGGGAGATCTAAGGGGGGGGAGTAACGAGCAGTACTTC
cdr3_aa: CASSGWGDLRGGSNEQYF

d_call: TRBD1
clone_size: .
v_call: TRBV6-1
j_call: TRBJ1-1
cdr3_nt: TGTGCCAGCAGTGAAGCACAGGGGGCGCGAACTGAAGCTTTCTTT
cdr3_aa: CASSEAQGARTEAFF

d_call: TRBD2
clone_size: once
v_call: TRBV4-2
j_call: TRBJ2-7
cdr3_nt: TGTGCCAGCAGCCCGGGACTAGCGGGGGTCTACGAGCAGTACTTC
cdr3_aa: CASSPGLAGVYEQYF